The 21 T cell receptor beta chains below were found in one sample sequenced in a study of tumor and adjacent non-tumor tissue in lung cancer (dated 2018 in TCRdb). RNA was extracted from bulk unsorted tissue and checked for quality with a NanoDrop ND-1000 and an Agilent 2100. The library was prepared using multiplex PCR. Sequencing took place on an Illumina HiSeq 2500. TCRbeta libraries were constructed through three rounds of nested PCR with primers (Table S4) according to protocols modified from ARM-PCR. TCRdb cleaned the public reads at Q25 with fastp, built clones with MiXCR and kept in-frame beta chains. Duplicate CDR3 protein sequences are folded into a single record with the most common DNA and genes. This sample is represented by more than 70,000 distinct CDR3 sequences; around 57% of them were singletons. About 16% of the sample rests with the top ten. Sequencing was done on a sample of lung tumor tissue. All receptors come from a man between 65 and 85 years old with non-small cell lung cancer.

The rearrangement links TRBV6-1 to TRBJ1-4, with 7 bases lining up with TRBD1. CDR1 and CDR2 (germline): MNHNS, SASEGT. This CDR3 contains 13 residues. V gave up 11 bases and J gave up 11 bases; unmatched junction bases: 14. The CDR3: CAYTQLTGQKLFF. The CDR3 nucleotides read TGTGCCTACACCCAATTGACAGGGCAGAAACTGTTTTTT.

The V call is TRBV5-1, the J call TRBJ2-3; D not certain. The V gene's germline CDR1 is SGHRS and CDR2 YFSETQ. The CDR3 covers 14 residues. V lost 1 base and J 6 bases, leaving 12 bases between the germline ends. As DNA, the CDR3 is TGCGCCAGCAGCTTGTTCAGCAACACTGATACGCAGTATTTT. Its translation is CASSLFSNTDTQYF.

This clonotype has just a few counts. This sequence may be a read error, since a much larger clone differs from it by one base. J is TRBJ2-1 and V is TRBV20-1, with 7 bases identical to TRBD2. The germline V gene encodes CDR1 DFQATT and CDR2 SNEGSKA (reference sequence). The CDR3 sequence is 15 residues long. The CDR3 bases are TGCAATGCTAGAGGGCTAGGGCGGGGGAAGAATGAGCAGTTCTTC. Residues: CNARGLGRGKNEQFF.

Comments on this clonotype: A much larger clone lies a single base off, so this may be a read error. The V and J genes are TRBV5-1 and TRBJ1-1; tentatively, D is TRBD1 (5 bases). The V gene's germline CDR1 is SGHRS and CDR2 YFSETQ. The CDR3 is made up of 14 amino acids. CDR3: CAISFGDTPGVAFF. The CDR3 coding sequence is TGCGCCATCAGCTTCGGTGACACCCCGGGGGTGGCTTTCTTT.

This clonotype was counted only a few times. A read error may account for a junction end that differs from germline. V and J are TRBV11-2 and TRBJ2-7; 7 bases line up with TRBD1. The CDR3 length is 15 residues. Germline V gene sequence: CDR1 SGHAT, CDR2 FQNNGV. This CDR3 is CASSLDYHRTGDQYF. As DNA, the CDR3 is TGTGCAAGCAGCTTAGACTACCACCGGACAGGCGACCAGTACTTC.

This clonotype was observed many times. This chain's CDR3 is CASSWGTRSTDTQYF. The CDR3 DNA reads as TGTGCCAGCAGCTGGGGGACTCGCAGCACAGATACGCAGTATTTT. The chain combines TRBV5-8 with TRBJ2-3; tentatively, D is TRBD2 (6 bases). CDR1 and CDR2 from the germline V gene are SGHTS and YDEGEE. This CDR3 spans 15 amino acids. Trimming removed 3 bases from V and 0 bases from J, with 11 bases in between.

The V call is TRBV4-1, the J call TRBJ2-7; D not certain. The length of the CDR3 is 15 residues. V dropped 5 bases and J dropped 6 bases, with 20 bases sitting between them. Germline V gene data show CDR1 as MGHRA and CDR2 as YSYEKL. CDR3 nucleotide sequence: TGCGCCAGCAGCAAGACCGAGGTGGGTGGCTGCGAGCAGTACTTC. Translating it yields CASSKTEVGGCEQYF.

On this clonotype itself: Without the conserved terminal phenylalanine or tryptophan, this CDR3 likely stems from a read error. The V and J genes are TRBV12-3 or TRBV12-4 and TRBJ2-3, with D perhaps matching TRBD1 (5 bases). The J call may be mistaken, given a closer DNA end match to TRBJ1-5. This CDR3 is 14 amino acids long. The CDR3 protein is CASGVGGGADTQHL. The DNA of the CDR3 is TGTGCCAGCGGGGTCGGTGGAGGGGCAGATACGCAGCATCTT.

The gene calls are TRBV11-2 and TRBJ2-1; D ambiguous. The ends were cut back, 2 bases at V and 16 bases at J, with 21 bases in the middle. The CDR3 length is 14 residues. In germline, CDR1 is SGHAT, CDR2 FQNNGV. This CDR3 reads CASSLRACTGPQFF. Here the CDR3 DNA reads TGTGCCAGCAGCTTAAGGGCTTGCACCGGTCCGCAATTCTTC.

This clonotype was counted once. CDR3: CAINRTGSDNEQYF. The CDR3 DNA reads as TGTGCCATCAACCGGACCGGTTCCGACAACGAGCAGTACTTC. V is TRBV10-3 and J is TRBJ2-7; D gene unclear. CDR1 and CDR2 from the germline V gene are ENHRY and SYGVKD. Trimming left V 7 bases short and J 5 bases short, with 18 bases between. The CDR3 is 14 residues long.

As concerns this clonotype: Just one base apart from a much larger clone, this may be a read error. The chain couples TRBV5-1 to TRBJ2-4, with 16 bases fitting TRBD2. Germline assignment: CDR1 SGHRS and CDR2 YFSETQ. This CDR3 region has 18 residues. The J segment lost 2 bases and the V segment lost 4 bases, leaving 6 bases of the junction unmatched. In DNA, the CDR3 is TGCGCCAGCAGCAAAGGGACTAGCGGGGGGGTAACCAAAAACATTCAGTACTTC. This encodes CASSKGTSGGVTKNIQYF.

As for this clonotype: Given the absence of the conserved phenylalanine or tryptophan at the CDR3 end, a read error is likely. The DNA for the CDR3 is TGCGCCGGCAGCTTGAGTTTGCAGGCTAATGAAAAACTGTTTTTA. Translation: CAGSLSLQANEKLFL. The gene calls are TRBV5-1 and TRBJ1-4, with unresolved D. This CDR3 spans 15 amino acids. The germline CDR1 and CDR2 sequences are SGHRS and YFSETQ.

A few counts support this clonotype. This chain joins TRBV20-1 and TRBJ1-3, with TRBD1 identical over 8 bases. Germline loops: CDR1 DFQATT, CDR2 SNEGSKA (reference sequence). There are 16 residues in the CDR3. Germline trimming cut 5 bases from V and 2 bases from J; bases unmatched to any gene: 11. The CDR3 bases are TGCAGTGCTCCTAGACAGGGGAACTTGCCTGGAAACACCATATATTTT. Amino acid sequence: CSAPRQGNLPGNTIYF.

This clonotype occurred many times. The V call is TRBV29-1, the J call TRBJ2-7, with 12 bases fitting TRBD2. In germline, CDR1 is SQVTM, CDR2 ANQGSEA. The CDR3 consists of 11 residues. The V gene end was trimmed by 4 bases and the J gene end by 9 bases; junction bases not matched to a gene: 1. CDR3 region: CSVGLAGAQYF. Here the CDR3 DNA reads TGCAGCGTTGGACTAGCGGGAGCGCAGTACTTC.

Comment on this clonotype: One junction end disagrees with the germline gene, perhaps due to a read error. This chain joins TRBV30 and TRBJ2-4; 7 positions agree with TRBD2. CDR1 is GTSNPN, CDR2 SVGIG, per germline (reference sequence). The CDR3 is 13 amino acids. CDR3 sequence reads: CSWSVDGGNIQYF. CDR3 nucleotide sequence: TGTTCCTGGAGTGTAGACGGGGGGAACATTCAGTACTTC.

This clonotype appeared a single time. The junction does not match germline at one end; this may be a read error. For the CDR3, the DNA is TGTGCCAGCAGCCGAGTGGTCAGCAGGGCTGAGACCCAGTACTTC. Translated: CASSRVVSRAETQYF. This chain uses TRBV4-1 with TRBJ2-5, with D perhaps TRBD1 (5 bases). Per the germline V gene, CDR1 is MGHRA and CDR2 is YSYEKL. The CDR3 has 15 amino acids.

With regard to this clonotype: One end of the junction varies from germline; a read error may be responsible. This chain links TRBV6-5 with TRBJ2-7; D is perhaps TRBD1 (6 bases). The CDR3 covers 14 residues. The germline gives CDR1 MNHEY, CDR2 SVGAGI. CDR3: CVSKYRERSYEHYF. The CDR3 nucleotides read TGTGTCAGCAAATACAGGGAACGGTCTTACGAGCATTACTTC.

Many counts were recorded for this clonotype. This chain links TRBV6-5 with TRBJ1-6; D remains ambiguous. This CDR3 spans 13 amino acids. Trimming removed 6 bases from V and 6 bases from J, with 9 bases in between. Germline V CDR1 and CDR2: MNHEY, SVGAGI. CDR3 loop: CASSLPTNSPLHF. The CDR3 DNA follows: TGTGCCAGCAGCCTTCCTACTAATTCACCCCTCCACTTT.

As concerns this clonotype: A much bigger clone sits one base away, suggesting this may be a read error. The J gene is TRBJ2-3, the V gene TRBV28, with D possibly being TRBD2 (5 bases). Germline CDR1 is MDHEN and CDR2 is SYDVKM. This CDR3 spans 13 amino acids. CDR3 amino acids: CTSAGRNTDTQYF. The CDR3 nucleotides read TGTACCAGCGCGGGCAGGAACACAGATACGCAGTATTTT.

V and J are TRBV5-1 and TRBJ1-4, with 8 bases that match TRBD1. V was pared by 6 bases and J by 5 bases, with 15 bases of the junction left unmatched. The CDR3 covers 17 residues. From germline, CDR1 is SGHRS and CDR2 YFSETQ. DNA of the CDR3: TGCGCCAGCAACTTATCCCCCGTGGGACAGGTCAATGAAAAACTGTTTTTT. This encodes CASNLSPVGQVNEKLFF.

DNA of the CDR3: TGTGCCAGCAGACGTCCGGGACAGGGCCTCTACAATGAGCAGTTCTTC. Translating it yields CASRRPGQGLYNEQFF. The gene calls are TRBV28 and TRBJ2-1; 9 bases map to TRBD1. Per germline, CDR1 MDHEN and CDR2 SYDVKM. The CDR3 runs to 16 residues. The ends lost 6 bases at V and 3 bases at J; junction bases unmatched: 9.